This paragraph covers one TCR beta chain sequence. There is no known antigen for this receptor. No much larger clonotype is one base removed from it; base qualities were not supplied. Library method: the immunoSEQ multiplex PCR assay. For the multiplex PCR, a mixture combining 60 forward primers for TCR Vbeta segments and 13 reverse primers for TCR Jbeta segments was used. A multiplex PCR assay on genomic DNA amplified the CDR3 region of rearranged TCR beta genes. The amplified TCR beta libraries were sequenced on the Illumina HiSeq System as 87-base-pair reads. As for how the authors treated the data: Across the roughly 670 repertoires, a later analysis counted approximately 75 million unique TCR beta chains, roughly 11 million of which were shared by at least two donors. Raw reads were error-corrected and collapsed into unique sequences with a nearest-neighbor algorithm that merged closely related sequences to remove PCR and sequencing errors. CDR3 sequences were aligned to IMGT reference sequences to assign V, D and J gene segments. Each retained sequence needed at least a six-nucleotide match to both a V gene segment and a J gene segment. Rearrangements were classified as productive when the CDR3 lacked stop codons and remained in frame with V and J, and all other rearrangements were classified as non-productive. CDR3 was defined according to IMGT convention as the region running from the second conserved V-encoded cysteine to the conserved J-encoded phenylalanine. The earlier analysis of about 610 of the donors excluded any sequence lacking an unambiguous match to a single V gene segment. An earlier analysis of approximately 590 of the donors classified V segments as functional when productive rearrangements were above 56.7% and as segregating when the standard deviation between donors was above 5%. A statistical classification framework was developed to diagnose cytomegalovirus status using the catalog of TCR beta chain sequences. In a later analysis, TCR nucleotide sequences were compared against IMGT/GENE-DB human TR gene sequences so that V and J genes could be assigned. In a later analysis, CDR3 sequences and most-parsimonious VDJ recombination scenarios were assigned using the TCRdist pipeline. In a later analysis, every TCR beta chain was defined by the combination of its CDR3 amino acid sequence and its V-gene family, and reads without a unique V-gene family were dropped. As a way to deal with suspected cross-contamination and a sequencing artifact, a later analysis dropped 450 to 600 nucleotide sequences that were highly shared and had low generation probability. In a later analysis, a clonal expansion index was calculated for each public chain from normalized within-repertoire ranks of inferred template counts. In a later analysis, generation probabilities were computed using a VDJ recombination model fitted to out-of-frame rearrangements, and the results were checked against IGoR. In a later analysis, hypergeometric tests were used to score TCR-TCR, TCR-HLA and TCR-CMV co-occurrence, with a repertoire-size bias correction applied to TCR pairs. To estimate false discovery rates, a later analysis permuted the HLA or CMV assignments 20 times. In a later analysis, co-occurring TCRs were grouped using DBSCAN, and TCRdist sequence similarity was added for clustering within HLA-allele-positive subsets. Co-occurrence clustering excluded repertoires with fewer than 30,000 or more than 120,000 public chains, plus five with anomalous nucleotide sharing. TCRdb carries this immuneACCESS record with in-frame sequences only. Its versions omit some clonotypes, under half of them owing to an unresolved V gene in the studies checked, with the rest unexplained. That table supplies the V and J calls and clone size; D and trimming were determined from the DNA. This sample is represented by 150,000 to 250,000 clones; around 80% of them were singletons. Together, the top ten hold 4.4% of the sample.

The data were obtained in a study of cytomegalovirus exposure and HLA in healthy donors (dated by TCRdb to about 2017). Background on the whole study: An earlier analysis of approximately 600 of the donors reported approximately 270 Gb of sequence data and more than 90 million unique TCR beta sequences from about 200 million T cells. An early release covering some 640 HLA-typed donors comprised 250 to 350 gigabases of sequencing data and around 80 million unique TCR sequences. Of the roughly 400 genotyped donors, 75% to 85% were placed in the genetic ancestry cluster associated with self-reported Caucasian donors. The study was designed to test whether signatures of past pathogen exposure could be identified by cataloging public T cell receptors. The T cell repertoires of 666 subjects were profiled by immunosequencing and related to cytomegalovirus serostatus. A separate validation cohort of 90 to 150 different subjects was used in addition to the roughly 700-subject first cohort. To predict cytomegalovirus infection status, the study combined high-throughput TCR immunosequencing, statistical association of individual TCRs with disease status, and machine learning. To study patterns of TCR occurrence, a later analysis re-analyzed previously published TCR beta repertoires from around 670 donors and added high-resolution HLA genotyping. In the later analysis, no new phenotypic data were used to find candidate immune exposures; instead, reliance was placed on TCR beta sequences and their occurrence across donors. An earlier analysis of 500 to 750 of the donors applied high-throughput TCR beta sequencing to assess whether each TCR beta V gene segment acted as functional or pseudogenic. Donor age, sex, ethnicity and CMV serostatus were compiled alongside the repertoire data. A later genetic analysis used genome-wide SNP genotypes for about three fifths of the 666 donors, treating that subset as a discovery cohort. Every discovery cohort repertoire had been produced on one sequencing platform. Class I and class II HLA loci were covered by the typing at four-digit resolution. Typing coverage varied by locus: roughly 629-640 donors for A, B, C, DRB1 and DQB1; approximately 500 for DQA1; about 600 for DPA1; roughly 450 for DPB1. Roughly 5 DR-DQ haplotypes were handled as single units for association and clustering, since linkage in the cohort was strong. On average, roughly 200,000 unique TCR beta nucleotide sequences were sequenced per donor among about 400 genotyped donors of the cohort, with around 19% of those sequences being non-productive.

The paper as a whole reports these results and caveats: The presence/absence analyses assumed that sequencing depth was roughly uniform across donors, and that assumption may not be true. In vitro tests confirmed that three of the cytomegalovirus-associated TCR beta chains recognize cytomegalovirus antigens. A cluster of highly shared sequence variants was judged likely to represent a technical artifact of the sequencing pipeline. Correlated functional status among segregating V segments might reflect linkage disequilibrium, but an unknown experimental factor could not be ruled out. The authors suggested that the approach could potentially be generalized to other disease states and immunological phenotypes. Across donors, most TCR sequences were observed very rarely, whereas some public TCRs were present in many individuals. Some IMGT-functional V segments, including TRBV6-2 and TRBV6-3, could not be distinguished by the 87-base-pair reads and were therefore excluded. CMV serostatus was the only immune exposure information available for the cohort. A later analysis associated 16,951 TCR beta sequences with specific HLA alleles at a false discovery rate of 0.05. Broadly in line with IMGT annotations, most TCR beta V segments showed up in productive rearrangements about 87% or about 30% of the time in an earlier analysis of several hundred of the donors. In a later analysis, HLA-associated TCR beta chains were found to be more clonally expanded and to have lower generation probabilities than equally common non-associated chains. Cytomegalovirus status was reported to be diagnosed by the classifier with high specificity and sensitivity in both the original and validation cohorts. A later analysis found that most CMV-associated TCR beta chains appeared HLA-restricted, with HLA associations seemingly driven largely by CMV exposure. This cohort had only TCR beta chains sequenced, and the lack of alpha or paired-chain data limited which features could be detected. According to a later genetic analysis, donors in an Asian-associated ancestry cluster had fewer N-insertions in productive TCRs than the approximately 630-donor mean. Strong co-occurrence of HLA alleles, especially DR and DQ, made assigning TCR associations to individual alleles difficult. According to a later analysis, TCR association rates differed among HLA loci, with DRB1 alleles showing the most associated TCRs and HLA-C alleles showing the fewest. The study listed 150 to 200 TCR beta chains as associated with cytomegalovirus. An association between a missense DCLRE1C variant and V-gene and J-gene trimming of TCR beta chains was found in a later genetic analysis and replicated in an independent cohort. A further reported finding was that TCR beta sequences accurately predicted the HLA-A and HLA-B alleles for most subjects in the first cohort. Because some donors lacked HLA typing at each locus, the association tests relied only on the typed subset. Approximately 16 rarely observed V segments, including chromosome 9 orphons, were excluded from the earlier analysis of approximately 600 of the donors because counts were too low. In a later analysis, several top co-occurrence clusters were reported to appear linked to parvovirus B19, influenza, CMV and Epstein-Barr virus.

The cohort comprised approximately 700 healthy bone marrow donors. At the time of sampling, all cohort members were nominally healthy, though unrecorded immune exposures were likely present. The donor tested CMV seropositive, placing the donor among the approximately 290 seropositive members of the cohort. A peripheral blood sample was provided by each donor, and peripheral blood mononuclear cells were used for TCR beta sequencing. The Qiagen DNeasy Blood Extraction Kit was used to extract genomic DNA from the blood cell samples. The CDR3 sequence holds 13 residues, the cysteine and phenylalanine included. Only the CDR3 part of the read is kept: 39 bases, read in frame from the first base. Looking up the germline V gene yields CDR1 SGDLS and CDR2 YYNGEE. V drops 0 bases and J drops 2 bases, leaving 5 bases in between.

The source material was PBMCs. The chain is encoded by TRBV9 joined to TRBJ1-1; no D gene can be assigned with confidence. This receptor was obtained from a woman in her 30s in good health and CMV-seropositive. DNA sequence: TGTGCCAGCAGCGTAGGGGCCAACACTGAAGCTTTCTTT. The resulting protein is CASSVGANTEAFF. The CDR3, completed at both ends by the reference TRBV9 and TRBJ1-1 genes, gives the full variable domain DSGVTQTPKHLITATGQRVTLRCSPRSGDLSVYWYQQSLDQGLQFLIQYYNGEERAKGNILERFSAQQFPDLHSELNLSSLELGDSALYFCASSVGANTEAFFGQGTRLTVV.